A selection of T cell receptor beta chains follows, all from one sample in a study of cytomegalovirus exposure and HLA in healthy donors. TCRdb's copy holds only in-frame clones and misses some; the assay was immunoSEQ multiplex PCR. The sample lists fewer than 150,000 clones; about nine tenths were seen once. Sequencing was performed on PBMCs. The source is a man aged 25 to 40 in good health and CMV-seronegative. CDR3s include the opening cysteine and the closing phenylalanine or tryptophan. The D gene is left open where the match is weak. Clone size appears in some rows only: once, few, many, or a class for an expanded clone.

d_gene,j_gene,v_gene,abundance,CDR3nt,CDR3aa
TRBD2,TRBJ2-7,TRBV13,.,TGTGCCAGCAGCTTAGATAGCGGGCCTGCCTCATCCTACGAGCAGTACTTC,CASSLDSGPASSYEQYF
TRBD1,TRBJ2-7,TRBV5-1,.,TGCGCCAGCAGCCGGGGGACAGGGGGCAACGAGCAGTACTTC,CASSRGTGGNEQYF
TRBD1,TRBJ1-5,TRBV6-1,.,TGTGCCAGCAGTCCACATACACAGGGGCGTCAGCCCCAGCATTTT,CASSPHTQGRQPQHF
TRBD1,TRBJ2-2,TRBV6-4,few,TGTGCCAGCAGTGACTCGACAGGGGCCGGGGAGCTGTTTTTT,CASSDSTGAGELFF
.,TRBJ2-7,TRBV10-3,.,TGTGCCATCCGAGGGAGTGGGGCCTACGAGCAGTACTTC,CAIRGSGAYEQYF
.,TRBJ2-4,TRBV7-2,.,TGTGCCAGCAGCTCCGACAGAGCCAAAAACATTCAGTACTTC,CASSSDRAKNIQYF
.,TRBJ1-4,TRBV29-1,.,TGCAGCGTGAAGAATGAGAAAGATGAAAAACTGTTTTTT,CSVKNEKDEKLFF
.,TRBJ1-2,TRBV19,few,TGTGCCAGTAGTACCATCAGGAGCGGGGTCTATGGCTACACCTTC,CASSTIRSGVYGYTF
TRBD1,TRBJ2-7,TRBV5-1,.,TGCGCCAGCAGCTTGGTAACAGGGGGCGATTACGAGCAGTACTTC,CASSLVTGGDYEQYF
.,TRBJ1-5,TRBV30,once,TGTGCCTGGAGTGTAAATACAGTTCAGCCCCAGCATTTT,CAWSVNTVQPQHF
TRBD2,TRBJ2-1,TRBV6-1,.,TGTGCCAGCAGTCTACTAGCGGGAATATACAATGAGCAGTTCTTC,CASSLLAGIYNEQFF
.,TRBJ2-7,TRBV27,.,TGTGCCAGTAAGAAGGGGCGGGATTACCTCACGACTCCCCCCTCTCCCGTCTACGAGCAGTACTTC,CASKKGRDYLTTPPSPVYEQYF
.,TRBJ1-1,TRBV5-4,.,TGTGCCAGCAGCTTCGGTCTCGAGGGCACTGAAGCTTTCTTT,CASSFGLEGTEAFF
.,TRBJ2-5,TRBV4-1,.,TGCGCCAGCAGCCACATACAGGGCCAGGAGACCCAGTACTTC,CASSHIQGQETQYF
TRBD1,TRBJ1-2,TRBV19,.,TGTGCCAGTAGTTTCTACAGGGGCGATAACTATGGCTACACCTTC,CASSFYRGDNYGYTF
TRBD2,TRBJ2-3,TRBV4-1,.,TGCGCCAGCAGCCGCCTCGGCGGGACTAAGGGCACAGATACGCAGTATTTT,CASSRLGGTKGTDTQYF
TRBD2,TRBJ2-3,TRBV9,.,TGTGCCAGCAGCGTTAGCGGGAGCACAGATACGCAGTATTTT,CASSVSGSTDTQYF
.,TRBJ1-1,TRBV30,.,TGTGCCTGGACAGCGGGAATGAACACTGAAGCTTTCTTT,CAWTAGMNTEAFF
.,TRBJ2-3,TRBV5-1,.,TGCGCCAGCAAGGTCGCGGAGCGAGATACGCAGTATTTT,CASKVAERDTQYF
TRBD2,TRBJ2-5,TRBV7-9,.,TGTGCCAGCAGCCCCCAACTAGCGGGAGGTGGTCGGGAGACCCAGTACTTC,CASSPQLAGGGRETQYF
.,TRBJ2-1,TRBV13,.,TGTGCTCACCCCGCGGAAGGCTACCTTAATGAGCAGTTCTTC,CAHPAEGYLNEQFF
.,TRBJ2-7,TRBV7-9,.,TGTGCCAGCAGCAAAGGCGCAGGGTACGACGAGCAGTACTTC,CASSKGAGYDEQYF
.,TRBJ1-3,TRBV13,.,TGTGCCAGCAGCCCCATGGCGGGGGGAAACACCATATATTTT,CASSPMAGGNTIYF
.,TRBJ1-2,TRBV6-5,.,TGTGCCAGCAGTACTTTACAGGGAAGTTACCATGGCTACACCTTC,CASSTLQGSYHGYTF
TRBD1,TRBJ1-3,TRBV4-1,.,TGCGCCAGCAGCCTGATGCCGACAGGGAATGGAAACACCATATATTTT,CASSLMPTGNGNTIYF
.,TRBJ1-1,TRBV11-3,.,TGTGCCAGCAGCTTAGGAGAGAACACTGAAGCTTTCTTT,CASSLGENTEAFF
.,TRBJ2-1,TRBV7-9,.,TGTGCCAGCAGCTTAGCTCTTCCCAATGAGCAGTTCTTC,CASSLALPNEQFF
TRBD2,TRBJ2-1,TRBV6-5,.,TGTGCCAGCAGTAGGACTAGGGATGAGCAGTTCTTC,CASSRTRDEQFF
TRBD1,TRBJ1-5,TRBV2,.,TGTGCCAGCAGCGCTGGACAGGGGGCCGGTGAGGGTCAGCCCCAGCATTTT,CASSAGQGAGEGQPQHF
.,TRBJ2-2,TRBV30,.,TGTGCCTGGACCTCGACATTCGCGAACACCGGGGAGCTGTTTTTT,CAWTSTFANTGELFF
.,TRBJ1-4,TRBV5-4,.,TGTGCCAGCAGCTTGGTAGGGGATAATGAAAAACTGTTTTTT,CASSLVGDNEKLFF
.,TRBJ1-5,TRBV6-6,.,TGTGCCAGCAGCATACAGGGCACCAGGAGCAATCAGCCCCAGCATTTT,CASSIQGTRSNQPQHF
.,TRBJ1-1,TRBV5-4,.,TGTGCCAGCAGTCAACAGGGTGTAGGGACTGAAGCTTTCTTT,CASSQQGVGTEAFF
TRBD1,TRBJ2-7,TRBV9,.,TGTGCCAGCAGCAGGGAGGGGACAGGGTCCTCCGAGCAGTACTTC,CASSREGTGSSEQYF
TRBD2,TRBJ2-7,TRBV11-2,.,TGTGCCAGCAGCATCGGACTAGCGGGAGTGAACGAGCAGTACTTC,CASSIGLAGVNEQYF
.,TRBJ2-3,TRBV4-1,.,TGCGCCAGCAGCCAAGAGTTTCGGGGGTATGATACGCAGTATTTT,CASSQEFRGYDTQYF
TRBD2,TRBJ2-1,TRBV12-5,.,TGTGCTAGTGGTTTTGGGACTAGCGGGTTGGCTGAGCAGTTCTTC,CASGFGTSGLAEQFF
.,TRBJ2-1,TRBV7-9,.,TGTGCCAGCAGCTCCGGGGGTAATGAGCAGTTCTTC,CASSSGGNEQFF
TRBD2,TRBJ2-3,TRBV6-6,.,TGTGCCAGCACCCTCGGGACTAAAGCGCAGTATTTT,CASTLGTKAQYF
.,TRBJ2-1,TRBV5-1,.,TGCGCCAGCAGGGAACAGACAGCCTACAATGAGCAGTTCTTC,CASREQTAYNEQFF
TRBD1,TRBJ2-5,TRBV5-6,.,TGTGCCAGCAGCTTAGGTACAGGGGGAGTAGTGACCCAGTACTTC,CASSLGTGGVVTQYF
.,TRBJ1-2,TRBV5-1,.,TGCGCCAGCAGCTCAACTGACAGGACCCGAGGGGGCTACACCTTC,CASSSTDRTRGGYTF
.,TRBJ1-5,TRBV7-9,.,TGTGCCAGCAGCTTAGCCCTTCGGGGGGATCAGCCCCAGCATTTT,CASSLALRGDQPQHF
.,TRBJ1-1,TRBV12-5,once,TGTGCTAGTGGTTTGCCGGGCACTGAAGCTTTCTTT,CASGLPGTEAFF
.,TRBJ2-2,TRBV5-1,.,TGCGCCAGCCGGAGCACCGGGGAGCTGTTTTTT,CASRSTGELFF
.,TRBJ2-7,TRBV7-9,.,TGTGCCAGCAAACCTCTTAGGGGCGTATCTTACGAGCAGTACTTC,CASKPLRGVSYEQYF
TRBD1,TRBJ2-7,TRBV18,.,TGTGCCAGCTCACTCGACAGGGGCAACGAGCAGTACTTC,CASSLDRGNEQYF
.,TRBJ2-7,TRBV27,.,TGTGCCAGCAGCTCGTACTCCTACGAGCAGTACTTC,CASSSYSYEQYF
.,TRBJ1-3,TRBV7-9,.,TGTGCCAGCAGCTTAAGCAGGTCCCCCTCTGGAAACACCATATATTTT,CASSLSRSPSGNTIYF